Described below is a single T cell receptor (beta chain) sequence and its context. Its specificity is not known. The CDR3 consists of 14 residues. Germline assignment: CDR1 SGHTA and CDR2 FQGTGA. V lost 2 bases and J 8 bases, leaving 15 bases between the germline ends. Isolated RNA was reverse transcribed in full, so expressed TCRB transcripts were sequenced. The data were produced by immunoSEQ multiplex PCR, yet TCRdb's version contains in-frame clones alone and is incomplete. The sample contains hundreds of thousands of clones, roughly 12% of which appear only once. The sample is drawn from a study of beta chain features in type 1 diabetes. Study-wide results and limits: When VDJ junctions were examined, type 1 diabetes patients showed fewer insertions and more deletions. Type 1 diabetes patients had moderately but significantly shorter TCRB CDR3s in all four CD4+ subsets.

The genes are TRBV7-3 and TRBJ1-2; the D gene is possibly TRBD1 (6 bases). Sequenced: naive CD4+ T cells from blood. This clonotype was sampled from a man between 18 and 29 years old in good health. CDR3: CASSLGQGIGGYTF. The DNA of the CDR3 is TGTGCCAGCAGCTTAGGGCAGGGGATAGGGGGCTACACCTTC.